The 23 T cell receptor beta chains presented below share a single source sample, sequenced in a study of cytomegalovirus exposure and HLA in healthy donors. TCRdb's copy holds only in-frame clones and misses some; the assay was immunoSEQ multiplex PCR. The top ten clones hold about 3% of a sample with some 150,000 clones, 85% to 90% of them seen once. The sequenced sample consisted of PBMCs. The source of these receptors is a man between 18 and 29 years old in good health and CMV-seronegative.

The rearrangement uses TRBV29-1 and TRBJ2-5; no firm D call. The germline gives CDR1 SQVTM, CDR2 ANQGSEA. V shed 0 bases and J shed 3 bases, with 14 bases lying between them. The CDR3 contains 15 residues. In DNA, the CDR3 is TGCAGCGTTGAAGATCTGATAGGAGCCGAAGAGACCCAGTACTTC. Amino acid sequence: CSVEDLIGAEETQYF.

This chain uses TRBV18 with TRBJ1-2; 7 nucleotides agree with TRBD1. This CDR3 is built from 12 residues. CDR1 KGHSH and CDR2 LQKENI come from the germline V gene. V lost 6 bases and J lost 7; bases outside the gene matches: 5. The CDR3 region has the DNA TGTGCCAGCTCGCTCGGGGACAGTGGCTACACCTTC. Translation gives CASSLGDSGYTF.

The CDR3 DNA reads as TGCGCCAGCAGCTTGTCAGGGGGCGTCACTGAAGCTTTCTTT. It specifies CASSLSGGVTEAFF. The rearrangement joins TRBV5-1 to TRBJ1-1, with TRBD1 matching 8 bases. Germline values: CDR1 SGHRS, CDR2 YFSETQ. J was trimmed by 4 bases and V by 1 base; bases with no gene match: 3. CDR3 size: 14 residues.

The CDR3 bases are TGCGCCAGCAGCCAAGATACTCGGGAATACCCCTACGAGCAGTACTTC. It yields the protein CASSQDTREYPYEQYF. This chain connects TRBV4-3 to TRBJ2-7; a weak D match, TRBD2 (5 bases). V was clipped by 0 bases and J by 2 bases, with 14 bases between them. The length of the CDR3 is 16 residues. Germline lookup yields CDR1 LGHNA and CDR2 YSLEER.

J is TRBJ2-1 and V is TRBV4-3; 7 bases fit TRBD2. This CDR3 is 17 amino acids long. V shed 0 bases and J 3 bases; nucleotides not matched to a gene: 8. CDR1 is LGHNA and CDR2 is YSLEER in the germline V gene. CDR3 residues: CASSQDTSASFYNEQFF. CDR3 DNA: TGCGCCAGCAGCCAAGATACTAGCGCCTCCTTCTACAATGAGCAGTTCTTC.

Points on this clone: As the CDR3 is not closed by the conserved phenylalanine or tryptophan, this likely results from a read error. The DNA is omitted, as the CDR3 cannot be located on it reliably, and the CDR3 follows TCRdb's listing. CDR3 sequence: CSPIQGLV. The rearrangement joins TRBV20-1 to TRBJ1-2; TRBD1 is taken as the D call from the table, unchecked against the DNA. The CDR3 has 8 amino acids, counting both end residues. CDR1 is DFQATT and CDR2 is SNEGSKA in the germline V gene (reference sequence).

The CDR3 nucleotides read TGTGCCAGCAGCGCGACAGGGGGCGGAGGGGGCAATCAGCCCCAGCATTTT. Translated: CASSATGGGGGNQPQHF. The chain uses TRBV7-9 and TRBJ1-5; 10 positions match TRBD1. The length of the CDR3 is 17 residues. Trimming at V came to 5 bases and at J to 2 bases, leaving 9 bases not matched to a gene. Germline CDR1 SEHNR, CDR2 FQNEAQ (reference sequence).

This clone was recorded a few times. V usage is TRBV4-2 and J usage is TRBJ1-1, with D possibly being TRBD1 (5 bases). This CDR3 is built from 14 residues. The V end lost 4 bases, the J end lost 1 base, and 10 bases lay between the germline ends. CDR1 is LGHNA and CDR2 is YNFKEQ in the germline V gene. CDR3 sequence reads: CASSPTDRNTEAFF. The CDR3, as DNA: TGTGCCAGCAGCCCAACCGACAGGAACACTGAAGCTTTCTTT.

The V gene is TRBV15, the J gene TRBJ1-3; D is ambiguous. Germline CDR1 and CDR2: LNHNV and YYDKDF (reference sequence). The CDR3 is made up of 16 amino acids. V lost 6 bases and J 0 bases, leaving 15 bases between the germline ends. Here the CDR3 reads CATSTPWRSSGNTIYF. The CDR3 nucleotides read TGTGCCACCAGTACCCCTTGGAGGAGCTCTGGAAACACCATATATTTT.

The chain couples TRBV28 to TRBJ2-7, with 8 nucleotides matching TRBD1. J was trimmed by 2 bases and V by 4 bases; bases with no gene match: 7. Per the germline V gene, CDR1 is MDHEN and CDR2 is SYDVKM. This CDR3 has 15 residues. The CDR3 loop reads CASSWGQVKPYEQYV. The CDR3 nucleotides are TGTGCCAGCAGTTGGGGACAGGTGAAGCCCTACGAGCAGTACGTC.

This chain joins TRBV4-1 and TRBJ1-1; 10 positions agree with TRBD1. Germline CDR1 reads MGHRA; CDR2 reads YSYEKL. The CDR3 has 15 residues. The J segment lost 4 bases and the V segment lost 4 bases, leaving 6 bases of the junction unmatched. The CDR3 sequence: CASSLVGQGSTEAFF. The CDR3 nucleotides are TGCGCCAGCAGCCTAGTGGGACAGGGGTCCACTGAAGCTTTCTTT.

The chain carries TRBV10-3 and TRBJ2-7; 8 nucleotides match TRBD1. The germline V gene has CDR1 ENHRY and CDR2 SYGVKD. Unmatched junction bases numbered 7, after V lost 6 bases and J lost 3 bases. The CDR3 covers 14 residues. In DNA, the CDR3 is TGTGCCATCAGCCTATGGGACAGGAACTACGAGCAGTACTTC. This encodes CAISLWDRNYEQYF.

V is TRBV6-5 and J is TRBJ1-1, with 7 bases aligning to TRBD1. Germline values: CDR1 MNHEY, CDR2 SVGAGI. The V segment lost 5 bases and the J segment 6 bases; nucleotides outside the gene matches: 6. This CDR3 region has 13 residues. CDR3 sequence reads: CASSIRGLPEAFF. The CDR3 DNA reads TGTGCCAGCAGTATTAGGGGGCTCCCTGAAGCTTTCTTT.

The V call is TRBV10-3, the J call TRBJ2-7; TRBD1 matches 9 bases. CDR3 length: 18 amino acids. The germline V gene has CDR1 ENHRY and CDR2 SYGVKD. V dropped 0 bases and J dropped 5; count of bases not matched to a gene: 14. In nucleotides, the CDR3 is TGTGCCATCAGTGAGTCGAAGACAGGGGGGACGGCATTAGACGAGCAGTACGTC. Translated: CAISESKTGGTALDEQYV.

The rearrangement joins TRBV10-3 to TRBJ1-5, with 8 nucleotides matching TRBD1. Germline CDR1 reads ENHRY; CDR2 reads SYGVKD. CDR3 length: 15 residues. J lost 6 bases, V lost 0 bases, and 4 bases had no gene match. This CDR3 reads CAISESTGAGQPQHF. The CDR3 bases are TGTGCCATCAGTGAGTCGACAGGGGCGGGTCAGCCCCAGCATTTT.

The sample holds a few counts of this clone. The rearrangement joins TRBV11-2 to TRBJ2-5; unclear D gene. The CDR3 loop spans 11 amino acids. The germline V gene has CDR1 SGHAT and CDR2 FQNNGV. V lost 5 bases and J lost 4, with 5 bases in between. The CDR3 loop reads CASSLLETQYF. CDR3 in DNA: TGTGCCAGCAGCCTCTTAGAGACCCAGTACTTC.

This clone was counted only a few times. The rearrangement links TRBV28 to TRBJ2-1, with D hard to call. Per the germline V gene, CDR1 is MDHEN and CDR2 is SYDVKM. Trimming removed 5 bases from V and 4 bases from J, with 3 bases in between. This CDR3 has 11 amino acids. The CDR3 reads CASSEYNEQFF. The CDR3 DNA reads TGTGCCAGCAGTGAGTACAATGAGCAGTTCTTC.

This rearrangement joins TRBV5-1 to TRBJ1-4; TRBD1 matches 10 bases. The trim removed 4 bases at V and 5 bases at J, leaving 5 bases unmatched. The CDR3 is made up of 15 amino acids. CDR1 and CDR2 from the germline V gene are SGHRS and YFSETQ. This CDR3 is CASSPGQGLNEKLFF. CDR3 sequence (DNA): TGCGCCAGCAGCCCGGGACAGGGGCTAAATGAAAAACTGTTTTTT. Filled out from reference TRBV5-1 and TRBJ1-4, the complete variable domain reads KAGVTQTPRYLIKTRGQQVTLSCSPISGHRSVSWYQQTPGQGLQFLFEYFSETQRNKGNFPGRFSGRQFSNSRSEMNVSTLELGDSALYLCASSPGQGLNEKLFFGSGTQLSVL.

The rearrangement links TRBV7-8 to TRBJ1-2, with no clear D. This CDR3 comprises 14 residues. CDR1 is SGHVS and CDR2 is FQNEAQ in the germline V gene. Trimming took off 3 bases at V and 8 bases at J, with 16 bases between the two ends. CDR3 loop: CASSFSGQAKGYTF. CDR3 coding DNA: TGTGCCAGCAGCTTTAGTGGCCAGGCGAAAGGCTACACCTTC.

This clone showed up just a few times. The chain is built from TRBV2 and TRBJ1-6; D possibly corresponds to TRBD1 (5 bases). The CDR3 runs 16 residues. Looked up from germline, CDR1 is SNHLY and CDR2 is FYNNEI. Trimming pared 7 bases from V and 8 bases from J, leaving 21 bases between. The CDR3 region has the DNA TGTGCCAGCATCGAAGGAAGGGTCAGGGTGGATTCACCCCTCCACTTT. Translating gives CASIEGRVRVDSPLHF.

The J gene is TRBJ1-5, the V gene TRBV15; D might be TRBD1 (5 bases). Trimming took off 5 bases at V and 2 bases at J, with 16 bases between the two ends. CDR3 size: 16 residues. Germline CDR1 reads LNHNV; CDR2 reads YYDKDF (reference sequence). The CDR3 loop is CATSGGSTGRNQPQHF. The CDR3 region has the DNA TGTGCCACCAGCGGGGGGTCCACAGGTCGCAATCAGCCCCAGCATTTT.

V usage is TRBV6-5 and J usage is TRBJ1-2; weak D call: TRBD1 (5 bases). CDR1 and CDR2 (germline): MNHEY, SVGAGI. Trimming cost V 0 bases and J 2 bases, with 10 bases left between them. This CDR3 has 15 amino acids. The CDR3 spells CASSYSTQGNYGYTF. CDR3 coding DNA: TGTGCCAGCAGTTACTCGACGCAGGGAAACTATGGCTACACCTTC.

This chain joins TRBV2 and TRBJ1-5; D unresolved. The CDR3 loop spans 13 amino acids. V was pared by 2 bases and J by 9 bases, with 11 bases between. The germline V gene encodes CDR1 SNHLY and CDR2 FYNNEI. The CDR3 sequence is CASSEPKAGPQHF. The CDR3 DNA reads TGTGCCAGCAGTGAACCGAAGGCGGGGCCCCAGCATTTT.